One and the same sample provided the 13 T cell receptor beta chains below, sequenced in a study of T-cell reconstitution after alpha-beta-depleted transplantation in children. The authors prepared the TCRbeta library with unique molecular identifiers. MiXCR, run by TCRdb on the PCR reads, gives a single entry per CDR3 protein. The table includes roughly 590,000 distinct CDR3 sequences, 16% detected once. The sample was PBMCs from the stem cell graft donor, taken from the stem cell graft. The source is a human donor who donated a stem cell graft to a child with acute myeloid leukemia.

This clonotype was counted ten times or more. The V call is TRBV10-3, the J call TRBJ2-7, with D unclear. The CDR3 covers 13 residues. V lost 8 bases, J lost 0 bases, and 11 bases lay in between. Germline V gene sequence: CDR1 ENHRY, CDR2 SYGVKD. CDR3 loop: CAIGISASYEQYF. The CDR3 DNA is TGTGCCATCGGGATTTCGGCCTCCTACGAGCAGTACTTC.

Only a few counts were recorded for this clonotype. The chain uses TRBV12-3 or TRBV12-4 and TRBJ1-3; D unresolved. Between the trimmed V and J ends, which lost 5 bases and 0 bases, there was a span of 8 bases. This CDR3 is built from 14 residues. The CDR3 region has the DNA TGTGCCAGCAGTCCCGCACGCTCTGGAAACACCATATATTTT. Translating gives CASSPARSGNTIYF.

This chain's CDR3 is CASSFGTGRTDTQYF. DNA for the CDR3: TGTGCCAGCAGTTTTGGGACAGGGAGGACAGATACGCAGTATTTT. The rearrangement uses TRBV12-3 or TRBV12-4 and TRBJ2-3, with 9 positions matching TRBD1. Trimming cost V 3 bases and J 3 bases; bases outside gene matches: 4. CDR3 length: 15 amino acids.

This clonotype was counted a few times. The chain combines TRBV10-3 with TRBJ2-7; 10 positions match TRBD1. The CDR3 is 16 residues long. Germline CDR1 ENHRY, CDR2 SYGVKD. J was trimmed by 1 base and V by 4 bases; bases with no gene match: 7. This CDR3 is CAISGAGTGESYEQYF. In DNA form, the CDR3 reads TGTGCCATCAGTGGGGCCGGGACAGGGGAATCCTACGAGCAGTACTTC.

This clonotype has ten or more counts. The rearrangement joins TRBV20-1 to TRBJ2-2; D is unclear. V was trimmed by 1 base and J by 2 bases, leaving 8 bases between them. Germline CDR1 reads DFQATT; CDR2 reads SNEGSKA (reference sequence). There are 14 residues in the CDR3. DNA of the CDR3: TGCAGTGCTAGAGTTGAACTCAACACCGGGGAGCTGTTTTTT. Translated, it gives CSARVELNTGELFF.

This clonotype was detected ten times or more. V and J are TRBV7-2 and TRBJ1-2, with 12 bases identical to TRBD1. Germline-derived CDR1 and CDR2 are SGHTA and FQGNSA. CDR3 length: 15 amino acids. Unmatched junction bases numbered 5, after V lost 5 bases and J lost 4 bases. The CDR3 DNA sequence: TGTGCCAGCAGCACCGGGACAGGGGGCTCCTATGGCTACACCTTC. Amino acids: CASSTGTGGSYGYTF. Full variable domain (remainder filled in from reference TRBV7-2 and TRBJ1-2): GAGVSQSPSNKVTEKGKDVELRCDPISGHTALYWYRQSLGQGLEFLIYFQGNSAPDKSGLPSDRFSAERTGGSVSTLTIQRTQQEDSAVYLCASSTGTGGSYGYTFGSGTRLTVV.

This clonotype was seen ten or more times. This chain uses TRBV20-1 with TRBJ1-6; D is possibly TRBD1 (5 bases). The V gene lost 4 bases and the J gene lost 11 bases, with 15 bases spanning the gap. Germline loops: CDR1 DFQATT, CDR2 SNEGSKA (reference sequence). The CDR3 is 13 amino acids. The CDR3 coding sequence is TGCAGTGCTACCCGACAGTCACCCGCACCCCTCCACTTT. Protein: CSATRQSPAPLHF.

This clonotype was observed a handful of times. The V and J genes are TRBV5-6 and TRBJ2-1; 10 positions agree with TRBD2. Germline CDR1 reads SGHDT; CDR2 reads YYEEEE. The J segment lost 4 bases and the V segment lost 6 bases, leaving 13 bases of the junction unmatched. The CDR3 runs 17 residues. The CDR3 nucleotides are TGTGCCAGCACCACGGGGCTAGCGGGGGATCCTTACAATGAGCAGTTCTTC. The encoded protein is CASTTGLAGDPYNEQFF.

This clonotype was seen ten or more times. CDR3 DNA: TGCAGTGCTAGCTTGACTAGCGGGCTCCGGGGTGAGCAGTTCTTC. As protein: CSASLTSGLRGEQFF. This rearrangement joins TRBV20-1 to TRBJ2-1, with TRBD2 matching over 10 bases. Germline V gives CDR1 DFQATT, CDR2 SNEGSKA (reference sequence). V trimming: 3 bases; J trimming: 9 bases; junction bases outside the gene matches: 11. The CDR3 consists of 15 residues.

This clonotype appeared many times. V usage is TRBV7-6 and J usage is TRBJ2-1; D is ambiguous. V was pared by 5 bases and J by 2 bases, with 16 bases between. Germline lookup yields CDR1 SGHVS and CDR2 FNYEAQ. The CDR3 totals 16 residues. CDR3 coding DNA: TGTGCCAGCAGCGCATTTTTGGGAAGGACCTACAATGAGCAGTTCTTC. It encodes CASSAFLGRTYNEQFF.

This clonotype was found many times. V usage is TRBV20-1 and J usage is TRBJ2-5; D call uncertain. V lost 5 bases and J 10 bases, leaving 8 bases between the germline ends. The CDR3 runs to 9 residues. The germline V gene has CDR1 DFQATT and CDR2 SNEGSKA (reference sequence). The CDR3 nucleotides read TGCAGTGCTTCTGAAGGCCAGTACTTC. This sequence encodes CSASEGQYF.

The table lists this clonotype with many counts. The chain combines TRBV5-5 with TRBJ1-4; D unclear. The CDR3 runs 14 residues. Per germline, CDR1 SGHKS and CDR2 YYEKEE (reference sequence). V was shortened by 4 bases and J by 8 bases, with 15 bases between the two germline ends. Here the CDR3 DNA reads TGTGCCAGCAGCGTACGCGGAAGCACAGAAAAACTGTTTTTT. It is translated as CASSVRGSTEKLFF.

The chain's CDR3 is CASSLNQGNQPQHF. The CDR3 DNA is TGTGCCAGCAGTTTAAACCAGGGTAATCAGCCCCAGCATTTT. The V gene is TRBV12-3 or TRBV12-4, the J gene TRBJ1-5, with a possible D match to TRBD1 (5 bases). The CDR3 has 14 amino acids. The V gene lost 2 bases and the J gene lost 4 bases, with 9 bases spanning the gap.